This T cell receptor beta chain was sequenced during a study of OX40 agonist ivuxolimab in advanced cancers. About the research overall: It was permissible to have had prior anti-PD-1, anti-PD-L1 or anti-CTLA-4 therapy, and about 40% had some.

This clone was seen just once. The antigen remains unidentified. CDR1 is MGHDK and CDR2 is SYGVNS in the germline V gene. This CDR3 comprises 16 residues. With 4 bases removed from V and 3 bases from J, the gap between germline ends came to 17 bases. Notes on the study in general: The authors also found low normalized T-cell clonal expansion in some nonresponders. At doses 0.1 to 3.0 mg/kg, CD4+ and CD8+ clones expanded.

Samples of blood were obtained at baseline, on cycle 4 day 1, and on cycle 7 day 1. Data came from immunoSEQ multiplex PCR; TCRdb stores just in-frame clones and leaves some out. Of 71,000 or so clones listed, roughly nine tenths were seen once; the top ten hold 2.2%. Material: CD4+ or CD8+ T cells sorted from blood, obtained in a trial of the OX40 agonist ivuxolimab. The receptor comes from an adult with an advanced solid tumor such as melanoma, head and neck, liver or kidney cancer. V gene TRBV25-1 combines with J gene TRBJ2-3; D might be TRBD2 (5 bases). The chain's CDR3 is CASSVYRLASTDTQYF. The CDR3 coding sequence is TGTGCCAGCAGTGTCTATCGTCTAGCCTCAACAGATACGCAGTATTTT.